The next 27 T cell receptor beta chains were all read from a single sample in a study of blood T cell repertoires in COVID-19. Measured with immunoSEQ multiplex PCR; TCRdb has only the in-frame clones, and not every one. The sample lists roughly 36,000 clones, around 85% occurring once. Specimen: peripheral blood. The receptor source for this set is a man in his 60s with active COVID-19.

This chain connects TRBV9 to TRBJ2-7; unclear D gene. The V end lost 2 bases, the J end lost 0 bases, and 9 bases lay between the germline ends. The CDR3 covers 14 residues. Germline CDR1 and CDR2: SGDLS and YYNGEE. As DNA, the CDR3 is TGTGCCAGCAGCGTTGACAAGAGCTCCTACGAGCAGTACTTC. Translating gives CASSVDKSSYEQYF.

The CDR3 loop reads CASIVQVVEQETQYF. CDR3 sequence (DNA): TGTGCCAGCATCGTACAGGTTGTCGAGCAAGAGACCCAGTACTTC. The rearrangement links TRBV6-5 to TRBJ2-5, with D possibly being TRBD1 (5 bases). V was trimmed by 7 bases and J by 2 bases, leaving 17 bases between them. The V gene's germline CDR1 is MNHEY and CDR2 SVGAGI. CDR3 length equals 15 residues.

This clone was counted between two and nine times. Different DNA sequences within this sample yield the same CDR3. V and J are TRBV6-5 and TRBJ1-1; a possible D gene is TRBD1 (5 bases). CDR1 and CDR2 (germline): MNHEY, SVGAGI. Trimming stripped 8 bases from V and 7 bases from J, with 17 bases between. This CDR3 contains 13 residues. The CDR3: CASGARGGGEAFF. DNA of the CDR3: TGTGCCAGCGGGGCTCGGGGGGGTGGTGAAGCTTTCTTT.

V usage is TRBV9 and J usage is TRBJ2-5; 12 nucleotides line up with TRBD2. Germline assignment: CDR1 SGDLS and CDR2 YYNGEE. Trimming took 0 bases from V and 5 from J; bases not matched to a gene: 2. The length of the CDR3 is 15 residues. The CDR3 nucleotides read TGTGCCAGCAGCGTAGACGGGACTAGCGGGGAGACCCAGTACTTC. Encoded protein: CASSVDGTSGETQYF.

The chain is built from TRBV7-9 and TRBJ2-2; 12 positions agree with TRBD2. Germline CDR1 is SEHNR and CDR2 is FQNEAQ (reference sequence). The CDR3 consists of 17 residues. V was pared by 5 bases and J by 3 bases, with 7 bases of the junction left unmatched. The CDR3 coding sequence is TGTGCCAGCAGCACTCTAGGACTAGCGGGGTACACCGGGGAGCTGTTTTTT. The encoded protein is CASSTLGLAGYTGELFF. Full variable domain (remainder filled in from reference TRBV7-9 and TRBJ2-2): DTGVSQNPRHKITKRGQNVTFRCDPISEHNRLYWYRQTLGQGPEFLTYFQNEAQLEKSRLLSDRFSAERPKGSFSTLEIQRTEQGDSAMYLCASSTLGLAGYTGELFFGEGSRLTVL.

Of note for this clone: Mismatch with germline at one junction end may stem from a read error. The chain couples TRBV14 to TRBJ1-1; D call uncertain. Germline V gene lookup returns CDR1 SGHDN and CDR2 FVKESK. This CDR3 region has 14 residues. Here the CDR3 DNA reads TGTGCCAGCAGTCAAGCGACCGGGGTTACTGAAGCTTTCTTT. Amino acid sequence: CASSQATGVTEAFF. Filled out from reference TRBV14 and TRBJ1-1, the complete variable domain reads EAGVTQFPSHSVIEKGQTVTLRCDPISGHDNLYWYRRVMGKEIKFLLHFVKESKQDESGMPNNRFLAERTGGTYSTLKVQPAELEDSGVYFCASSQATGVTEAFFGQGTRLTVV.

The DNA for the CDR3 is TGTGCCAGTAGTATTTCGGGAAAAACTAACTATGGCTACACCTTC. Protein sequence: CASSISGKTNYGYTF. This chain links TRBV19 with TRBJ1-2; D not certain. Per germline, CDR1 LNHDA and CDR2 SQIVND (reference sequence). The V gene lost 3 bases and the J gene lost 0 bases, with 11 bases spanning the gap. The CDR3 spans 15 residues.

The chain couples TRBV28 to TRBJ2-1; 8 bases are a match to TRBD2. The V segment lost 6 bases and the J segment 3 bases; nucleotides outside the gene matches: 7. From germline, CDR1 is MDHEN and CDR2 SYDVKM. CDR3 length: 15 amino acids. The CDR3 spells CASRAGEGFYNEQFF. As DNA, the CDR3 is TGTGCCAGCAGAGCGGGAGAAGGATTCTACAATGAGCAGTTCTTC.

Details on this clone: A read error may account for a junction end that differs from germline. The chain joins TRBV28 to TRBJ2-7, with 11 bases fitting TRBD2. CDR1 and CDR2 (germline): MDHEN, SYDVKM. This CDR3 has 14 residues. The CDR3 spells CASSPHWGLAEGNF. In DNA form, the CDR3 reads TGTGCCAGCAGCCCTCATTGGGGACTAGCGGAGGGGAACTTC.

The V gene is TRBV3-1 (or the pseudogene TRBV3-2), the J gene TRBJ2-7, with D perhaps TRBD1 (5 bases). Germline-derived CDR1 and CDR2 are LGHDT and YNNKEL (reference sequence). The CDR3 has 16 residues. Trimming took 1 base from V and 2 from J, leaving 15 bases between them. The CDR3 nucleotides read TGTGCCAGCAGCCAAGTAGGGTGGGGCAGGGCCTACGAGCAGTACTTC. Its translation is CASSQVGWGRAYEQYF.

This clone was observed once. The chain joins TRBV7-2 to TRBJ2-5, with 9 bases aligning to TRBD2. The length of the CDR3 is 17 residues. Germline assignment: CDR1 SGHTA and CDR2 FQGNSA. Losses at the gene ends were 5 bases for V and 5 bases for J; bases not matched to a gene: 15. The CDR3: CASSPRGSGRGRETQYF. CDR3 DNA: TGTGCCAGCAGCCCCCGGGGTAGCGGGAGAGGGAGGGAGACCCAGTACTTC.

This clone is large. The chain employs TRBV9 and TRBJ2-1, with 12 bases identical to TRBD2. Germline-derived CDR1 and CDR2 are SGDLS and YYNGEE. The CDR3 contains 15 residues. V dropped 4 bases and J dropped 4; count of bases not matched to a gene: 3. CDR3 DNA sequence: TGTGCCAGCAGCATCCTAGCGGGAGGGTACAATGAGCAGTTCTTC. Encoded protein: CASSILAGGYNEQFF.

This chain joins TRBV27 and TRBJ1-2; D uncertain. Trimming removed 2 bases at V and 2 bases at J, with 12 bases between. Germline V CDR1 and CDR2: MNHEY, SMNVEV (reference sequence). The CDR3 is 15 residues long. The CDR3 DNA sequence: TGTGCCAGCAGTTTACATCCGCGGTCCAACTATGGCTACACCTTC. The encoded protein is CASSLHPRSNYGYTF.

The chain employs TRBV30 and TRBJ2-2; 10 nucleotides match TRBD2. The CDR3 runs 14 residues. With 6 bases clipped from V and 4 bases from J, the junction kept 5 bases outside the gene matches. CDR1 GTSNPN and CDR2 SVGIG come from the germline V gene (reference sequence). CDR3 nucleotides: TGTGCCTGTTGGACTAGCGGTGTCACCGGGGAGCTGTTTTTT. Translation: CACWTSGVTGELFF.

The chain joins TRBV11-2 to TRBJ2-7; possible D gene TRBD2, 6 bases. The germline V gene encodes CDR1 SGHAT and CDR2 FQNNGV. With 4 bases removed from V and 2 bases from J, the gap between germline ends came to 15 bases. The CDR3 covers 15 residues. The CDR3 nucleotides are TGTGCCAGCAGCTCGCTTTACGGGAGTACCTACGAGCAGTACTTC. Its translation is CASSSLYGSTYEQYF. The full variable domain, its missing parts supplied by reference TRBV11-2 and TRBJ2-7, is EAGVAQSPRYKIIEKRQSVAFWCNPISGHATLYWYQQILGQGPKLLIQFQNNGVVDDSQLPKDRFSAERLKGVDSTLKIQPAKLEDSAVYLCASSSLYGSTYEQYFGPGTRLTVT.

The chain has TRBV7-8 and TRBJ2-7; perhaps TRBD2 as D (5 bases). This CDR3 spans 14 amino acids. Germline V CDR1 and CDR2: SGHVS, FQNEAQ. V was pared by 3 bases and J by 0 bases, with 9 bases between. CDR3 coding DNA: TGTGCCAGCAGCTTGAAGAGCGGCTCCTACGAGCAGTACTTC. Its protein product is CASSLKSGSYEQYF.

The chain employs TRBV6-5 and TRBJ2-1; no reliable D call. V lost 4 bases, J lost 0 bases, and 10 bases lay in between. The CDR3 totals 15 residues. The V gene's germline CDR1 is MNHEY and CDR2 SVGAGI. The CDR3 DNA sequence: TGTGCCAGCAGTTTTAGCTCGGCCTCCTACAATGAGCAGTTCTTC. Translated, it gives CASSFSSASYNEQFF.

V and J are TRBV28 and TRBJ2-4; TRBD1 matches 8 bases. The germline CDR1 and CDR2 sequences are MDHEN and SYDVKM. The junction had 6 bases not matched to a gene; V was cut back by 7 bases and J by 7 bases. The CDR3 covers 13 residues. The CDR3 is CASKDREFNIQYF. For the CDR3, the DNA is TGTGCCAGCAAGGACAGGGAGTTCAACATTCAGTACTTC.

The chain has TRBV7-3 and TRBJ1-2; TRBD1 might be the D (6 bases). V was clipped by 2 bases and J by 3 bases, with 13 bases between them. The CDR3 sequence is 15 residues long. The germline CDR1 and CDR2 sequences are SGHTA and FQGTGA. DNA for the CDR3: TGTGCCAGCAGCTTACTACCACAGGGAGACTATGGCTACACCTTC. Its protein product is CASSLLPQGDYGYTF.

Concerning this clone itself: This sample includes further DNA sequences coding for the same CDR3. The CDR3 nucleotides read TGTGCCAGCAGAGGGGGCACTGAAGCTTTCTTT. Translation gives CASRGGTEAFF. The chain combines TRBV3-1 (or the pseudogene TRBV3-2) with TRBJ1-1; a possible D gene is TRBD1 (6 bases). Germline loops: CDR1 LGHDT, CDR2 YNNKEL (reference sequence). Trimming took off 6 bases at V and 4 bases at J, with 6 bases between the two ends. CDR3 length: 11 amino acids.

V is TRBV7-3 and J is TRBJ2-1; 8 bases align to TRBD2. Germline loops: CDR1 SGHTA, CDR2 FQGTGA. Trimming at V came to 0 bases and at J to 4 bases, leaving 5 bases not matched to a gene. The CDR3 consists of 16 residues. CDR3 sequence: CASSLTGLAVYNEQFF. CDR3 DNA: TGTGCCAGCAGCTTAACAGGACTAGCAGTATACAATGAGCAGTTCTTC.

The J gene is TRBJ1-4, the V gene TRBV18; TRBD1 aligns across 8 bases. This CDR3 has 15 residues. The V gene end was trimmed by 0 bases and the J gene end by 6 bases; junction bases not matched to a gene: 3. Germline V gene sequence: CDR1 KGHSH, CDR2 LQKENI. CDR3 nucleotide sequence: TGTGCCAGCTCACCACCCGACAGGGGAGATGAAAAACTGTTTTTT. It codes for CASSPPDRGDEKLFF.

The chain carries TRBV7-9 and TRBJ2-7, with a tentative D call TRBD2 (6 bases). The CDR3 has 13 residues. Germline lookup yields CDR1 SEHNR and CDR2 FQNEAQ (reference sequence). CDR3 sequence reads: CASSLDGGPGLDV. The CDR3 DNA reads as TGTGCCAGCAGCTTAGATGGGGGTCCGGGACTTGATGTC.

This sequence joins TRBV5-6 and TRBJ2-1; D gene ambiguous. Deletions cut 4 bases from V and 7 bases from J, with 9 bases between. The CDR3 length is 12 residues. Germline V gene data show CDR1 as SGHDT and CDR2 as YYEEEE. Here the CDR3 reads CASSPTANEQFF. CDR3 bases: TGTGCCAGCAGCCCGACTGCAAATGAGCAGTTCTTC.

This clone has more than one count but fewer than ten. V usage is TRBV5-8 and J usage is TRBJ2-7, with 9 bases identical to TRBD2. This CDR3 has 13 residues. Germline V CDR1 and CDR2: SGHTS, YDEGEE. Trimming at V came to 7 bases and at J to 7 bases, leaving 9 bases not matched to a gene. The CDR3 DNA follows: TGTGCCAGCGGGGCGGGAGGGCCTCGGGAGCAGTACTTC. It codes for CASGAGGPREQYF.

The chain combines TRBV29-1 with TRBJ2-1; 10 bases align to TRBD2. The CDR3 totals 17 residues. V was pared by 4 bases and J by 1 base, with 10 bases of the junction left unmatched. Germline V CDR1 and CDR2: SQVTM, ANQGSEA. In DNA form, the CDR3 reads TGCAGCGTTGTAAGTCTAGCGGGAGAGGTATCCTACAATGAGCAGTTCTTC. Translating it yields CSVVSLAGEVSYNEQFF.

The V call is TRBV28, the J call TRBJ1-6; tentative D call: TRBD1 (5 bases). The CDR3 covers 15 residues. Germline V lookup: CDR1 MDHEN, CDR2 SYDVKM. Trimming stripped 4 bases from V and 7 bases from J, with 14 bases between. The chain's CDR3 is CASSYGGLQNSPLHF. The CDR3 DNA sequence: TGTGCCAGCAGTTATGGGGGACTACAGAATTCACCCCTCCACTTT.